The present entry profiles one TCR beta chain with its context. Its specificity is not known. The data were obtained in a study of cytomegalovirus exposure and HLA in healthy donors. General observations from the study: Under in vitro conditions, a few CMV-associated chains were confirmed as specific for CMV antigens. Subsequent analysis found a tendency for first-cohort TCR clusters to co-occur within the 95 to 150 validation repertoires. Cytomegalovirus-associated status was assigned to 150 or so TCR beta chains.

The CDR3 has 14 residues. Germline values: CDR1 KGHSH, CDR2 LQKENI. V was pared by 6 bases and J by 3 bases, with 15 bases between. TCRdb keeps only in-frame clones here, not all; method: immunoSEQ multiplex PCR. This sample has around 200,000 clones, with approximately 84% found just once. The sequence came from a woman aged 18-29 years in good health and CMV-seropositive. Sequencing was done on a sample of PBMCs. V and J are TRBV18 and TRBJ2-7, with D unresolved. The DNA for the CDR3 is TGTGCCAGCTCGTCCCCCCCAGGAAACTACGAGCAGTACTTC. Translated: CASSSPPGNYEQYF.